The 13 T cell receptor beta chains below all came from one sample that was sequenced in a study of a mutant IDH1 vaccine in newly diagnosed glioma. Only in-frame clones appear in the TCRdb table, and some are missing; sequencing was by immunoSEQ multiplex PCR. There are about 54,000 clones in the sample; about 86% occur only once, and about 3.7% lies in the top ten. The time point is: week 5, during vaccination. Vaccination used 300 ug of mutant IDH1 20-mer peptide per dose, with topical imiquimod. Their recognized antigens are unknown. Sequencing was performed on PBMCs, taken from a glioma patient whose treatment included an IDH1 peptide vaccine. These receptors were taken from a young man with glioma.

The J gene is TRBJ1-6, the V gene TRBV15, with D unclear. Germline CDR1 LNHNV, CDR2 YYDKDF (reference sequence). The V end lost 5 bases, the J end lost 7 bases, and 9 bases lay between the germline ends. The CDR3 has 13 amino acids. CDR3 nucleotide sequence: TGTGCCACCAGCGGGCAGGAAAATTCACCCCTCCACTTT. It codes for CATSGQENSPLHF.

Here the CDR3 reads CASSFSHFPYEQYF. Here the CDR3 DNA reads TGCGCCAGCAGTTTTTCTCACTTCCCCTACGAGCAGTACTTC. The rearrangement uses TRBV10-1 and TRBJ2-7; D is undetermined. The CDR3 contains 14 residues. Per the germline V gene, CDR1 is WNHNN and CDR2 is SYGVQD (reference sequence). V lost 5 bases, J lost 2 bases, and 13 bases lay in between.

The rearrangement uses TRBV5-5 and TRBJ1-6, with a weak D call TRBD1 (6 bases). CDR1 is SGHKS, CDR2 YYEKEE, per germline (reference sequence). The CDR3 has 13 amino acids. V lost 2 bases and J lost 7, with 7 bases in between. The CDR3 sequence: CASSFQGNSPLHF. In nucleotides, the CDR3 is TGTGCCAGCAGCTTTCAGGGGAATTCACCCCTCCACTTT.

This clone showed up just once. The V call is TRBV9, the J call TRBJ1-4; 8 nucleotides align to TRBD1. V gave up 3 bases and J gave up 5 bases; unmatched junction bases: 15. The CDR3 is 18 residues long. Germline CDR1 reads SGDLS; CDR2 reads YYNGEE. In DNA, the CDR3 is TGTGCCAGCAGCGCCGAATGGGGCAAGACAGGGGCGAATGAAAAACTGTTTTTT. This encodes CASSAEWGKTGANEKLFF.

The chain employs TRBV20-1 and TRBJ2-7; D gene uncertain. The CDR3 has 10 amino acids. V lost 2 bases, J lost 2 bases, and 1 base lay in between. The V gene's germline CDR1 is DFQATT and CDR2 SNEGSKA (reference sequence). Written as DNA, the CDR3 is TGCAGTGCTAGAACCTACGAGCAGTACTTC. Its translation is CSARTYEQYF.

The chain links TRBV7-9 to TRBJ1-6, with D unclear. The CDR3 covers 12 residues. V lost 4 bases to trimming and J lost 9 bases, with 7 bases between them. Per the germline V gene, CDR1 is SEHNR and CDR2 is FQNEAQ (reference sequence). This CDR3 reads CASSYPISPLHF. The CDR3, as DNA: TGTGCCAGCAGCTACCCAATTTCACCCCTCCACTTT.

The chain has TRBV16 and TRBJ2-7, with D possibly called TRBD1 or TRBD2 (6 bases each). This CDR3 is 12 amino acids long. Germline V gene lookup returns CDR1 KGHSY and CDR2 FQNENV. Trimming removed 5 bases from V and 6 bases from J, with 11 bases in between. Here the CDR3 DNA reads TGTGCCAGCAGCGCCAGGGGAGGCGAGCAGTACTTC. This codes for CASSARGGEQYF. The variable domain in full, completed from reference TRBV16 and TRBJ2-7, reads GEEVAQTPKHLVRGEGQKAKLYCAPIKGHSYVFWYQQVLKNEFKFLISFQNENVFDETGMPKERFSAKCLPNSPCSLEIQATKLEDSAVYFCASSARGGEQYFGPGTRLTVT.

The V gene is TRBV7-9, the J gene TRBJ1-6; perhaps TRBD1 as D (5 bases). The CDR3 sequence is 15 residues long. In germline, CDR1 is SEHNR, CDR2 FQNEAQ (reference sequence). The V gene lost 4 bases and the J gene lost 5 bases, with 12 bases spanning the gap. DNA for the CDR3: TGTGCCAGCAGCTACCGGGACGGAAATAATTCACCCCTCCACTTT. Amino acid sequence: CASSYRDGNNSPLHF.

The chain links TRBV18 to TRBJ2-3; TRBD2 matches at 10 bases. Germline CDR1 and CDR2: KGHSH and LQKENI. J was trimmed by 6 bases and V by 5 bases; bases with no gene match: 8. The CDR3 contains 15 residues. The CDR3 is CASSSSGGGLDTQYF. Written as DNA, the CDR3 is TGTGCCAGCTCATCCAGCGGGGGGGGCTTGGATACGCAGTATTTT.

V gene TRBV18 combines with J gene TRBJ1-1; D perhaps matches TRBD1 (5 bases). This CDR3 is 16 amino acids long. CDR1 KGHSH and CDR2 LQKENI come from the germline V gene. V was shortened by 3 bases and J by 6 bases, with 20 bases between the two germline ends. The CDR3: CASSPTVGAGKAEAFF. CDR3 bases: TGTGCCAGCTCACCTACGGTCGGGGCTGGGAAGGCTGAAGCTTTCTTT.

The V and J genes are TRBV7-8 and TRBJ1-2; D possibly corresponds to TRBD1 (5 bases). The CDR3 runs 16 residues. V lost 6 bases and J lost 8, with 25 bases in between. Germline-derived CDR1 and CDR2 are SGHVS and FQNEAQ. DNA of the CDR3: TGTGCCAGCAGGGGGATGGCAGGGAACGGGGTATCCGGCTACACCTTC. Translated, it gives CASRGMAGNGVSGYTF.

This clone was counted once. The V gene is TRBV12-5, the J gene TRBJ2-1; D might be TRBD2 (6 bases). The CDR3 consists of 14 residues. The ends were cut back, 6 bases at V and 5 bases at J, with 14 bases in the middle. In germline, CDR1 is LGHNT, CDR2 FRNRAP. The CDR3 region has the DNA TGTGCTAGTGGCCCGGGACTGGGGGACAATGAGCAGTTCTTC. Protein product: CASGPGLGDNEQFF.

The CDR3 is CASSLVTGYYGYTF. The CDR3 DNA reads TGTGCCAGCAGCTTAGTGACAGGGTACTATGGCTACACCTTC. The J gene is TRBJ1-2, the V gene TRBV7-2; TRBD1 matches at 7 bases. This CDR3 is built from 14 residues. Per the germline V gene, CDR1 is SGHTA and CDR2 is FQGNSA. The V gene end was trimmed by 1 base and the J gene end by 3 bases; junction bases not matched to a gene: 2.